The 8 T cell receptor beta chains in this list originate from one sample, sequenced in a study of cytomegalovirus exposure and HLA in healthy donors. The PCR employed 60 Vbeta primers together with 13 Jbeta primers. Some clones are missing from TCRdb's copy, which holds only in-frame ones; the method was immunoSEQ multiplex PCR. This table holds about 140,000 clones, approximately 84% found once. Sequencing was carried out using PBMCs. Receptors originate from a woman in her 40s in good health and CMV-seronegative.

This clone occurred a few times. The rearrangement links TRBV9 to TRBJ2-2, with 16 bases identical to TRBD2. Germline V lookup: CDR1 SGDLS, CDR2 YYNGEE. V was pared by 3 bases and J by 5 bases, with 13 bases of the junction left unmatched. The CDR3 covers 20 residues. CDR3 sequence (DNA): TGTGCCAGCAGCGCTCACTCGGGACTAGCGGGAGGGCCGCGGACCGGGGAGCTGTTTTTT. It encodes CASSAHSGLAGGPRTGELFF.

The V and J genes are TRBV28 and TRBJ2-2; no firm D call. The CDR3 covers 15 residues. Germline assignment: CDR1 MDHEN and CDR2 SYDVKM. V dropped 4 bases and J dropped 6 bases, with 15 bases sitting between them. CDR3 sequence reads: CASSSPPLPAGELFF. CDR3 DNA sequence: TGTGCCAGCAGTTCCCCCCCTTTACCGGCCGGGGAGCTGTTTTTT.

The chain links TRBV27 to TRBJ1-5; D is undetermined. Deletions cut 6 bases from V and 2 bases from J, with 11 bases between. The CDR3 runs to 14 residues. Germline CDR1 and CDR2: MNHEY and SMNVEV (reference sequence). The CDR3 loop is CASRSLPGNQPQHF. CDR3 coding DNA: TGTGCCAGCAGGTCCCTCCCGGGCAATCAGCCCCAGCATTTT.

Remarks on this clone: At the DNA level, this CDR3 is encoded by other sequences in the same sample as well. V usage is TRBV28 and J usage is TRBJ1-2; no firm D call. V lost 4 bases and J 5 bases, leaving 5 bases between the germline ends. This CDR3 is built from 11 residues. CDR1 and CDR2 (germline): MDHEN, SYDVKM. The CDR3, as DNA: TGTGCCAGCAGTTACGGTTATGGCTACACCTTC. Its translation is CASSYGYGYTF.

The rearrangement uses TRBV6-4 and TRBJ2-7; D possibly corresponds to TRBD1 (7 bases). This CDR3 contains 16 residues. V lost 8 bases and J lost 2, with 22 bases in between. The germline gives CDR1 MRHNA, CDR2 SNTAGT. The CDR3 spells CASLRGESTHTYEQYF. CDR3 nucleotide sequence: TGTGCCAGCCTCAGGGGGGAAAGTACACACACCTACGAGCAGTACTTC.

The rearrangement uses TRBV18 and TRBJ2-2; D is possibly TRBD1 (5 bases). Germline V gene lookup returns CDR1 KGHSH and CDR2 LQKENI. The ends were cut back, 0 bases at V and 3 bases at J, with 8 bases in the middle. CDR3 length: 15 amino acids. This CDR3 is CASSPPRADTGELFF. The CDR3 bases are TGTGCCAGCTCACCACCCAGGGCCGACACCGGGGAGCTGTTTTTT.

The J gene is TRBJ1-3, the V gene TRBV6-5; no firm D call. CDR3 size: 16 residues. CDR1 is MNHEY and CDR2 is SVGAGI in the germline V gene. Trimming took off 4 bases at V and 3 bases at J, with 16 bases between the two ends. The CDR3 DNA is TGTGCCAGCAGTTGGCAAGCAGGTTTTCATGGAAACACCATATATTTT. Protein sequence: CASSWQAGFHGNTIYF.

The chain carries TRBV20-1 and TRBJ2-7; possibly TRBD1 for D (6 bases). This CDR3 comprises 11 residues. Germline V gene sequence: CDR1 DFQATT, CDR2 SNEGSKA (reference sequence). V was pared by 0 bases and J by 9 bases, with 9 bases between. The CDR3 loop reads CSARDLGGQYF. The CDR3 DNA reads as TGCAGTGCTAGAGATCTAGGGGGGCAGTACTTC.